Presented here are 5 T cell receptor beta chains from one specimen sequenced in a study of blood T cell repertoires in COVID-19. Assay used: immunoSEQ multiplex PCR; TCRdb lists only in-frame clones, some missing. The table lists 150,000 to 200,000 clones, approximately 90% of them singletons. The specimen was peripheral blood. The receptors shown here come from a woman in her 70s with COVID-19, enrolled during active disease.

The chain recombines TRBV19 with TRBJ1-2, with D unresolved. CDR1 and CDR2 (germline): LNHDA, SQIVND (reference sequence). V was shortened by 4 bases and J by 6 bases, with 18 bases between the two germline ends. The CDR3 is 15 amino acids. The CDR3 is CASSTADTVPHGYTF. For the CDR3, the DNA is TGTGCCAGTAGTACCGCCGACACCGTACCTCATGGCTACACCTTC.

This clone was recorded once. V is TRBV4-1 and J is TRBJ2-1; maybe TRBD2 (5 bases). The germline CDR1 and CDR2 sequences are MGHRA and YSYEKL. The CDR3 runs to 17 residues. V gave up 2 bases and J gave up 4 bases, with 18 bases separating them. The CDR3 sequence is CASSQLPSHLGYNEQFF. The CDR3 DNA reads as TGCGCCAGCAGCCAACTCCCTAGCCACCTGGGGTACAATGAGCAGTTCTTC.

This chain uses TRBV7-8 with TRBJ2-6; 11 bases match TRBD1. This CDR3 contains 20 residues. Germline assignment: CDR1 SGHVS and CDR2 FQNEAQ. Trimming took 4 bases from V and 1 from J; bases not matched to a gene: 12. The CDR3 DNA follows: TGTGCCAGCAGCTCTAGACCTTGGACAGGGGGCGCTTCTGGGGCCAACGTCCTGACTTTC. Protein: CASSSRPWTGGASGANVLTF.

The chain joins TRBV28 to TRBJ2-1; weak D call: TRBD1 (6 bases). CDR3 length: 15 amino acids. Germline V CDR1 and CDR2: MDHEN, SYDVKM. V lost 5 bases and J 9 bases, leaving 20 bases between the germline ends. CDR3 sequence (DNA): TGTGCCAGCAGTGCCCGGACAGAGAGGATCCTTGAGCAGTTCTTC. Its protein product is CASSARTERILEQFF.

The V gene is TRBV4-1, the J gene TRBJ1-2, with 10 bases fitting TRBD1. The ends lost 4 bases at V and 8 bases at J; junction bases unmatched: 7. Germline CDR1 is MGHRA and CDR2 is YSYEKL. This CDR3 has 14 amino acids. The CDR3 DNA sequence: TGCGCCAGCAGCCCCACAGGACAGGGGGACGGCTACACCTTC. This encodes CASSPTGQGDGYTF.